The T cell receptor (beta chain) described here comes from a study of blood T cell repertoires in COVID-19. Study-wide background: There were acute and convalescent COVID-19 samples, and they came from the United States, Italy and Spain. The cDNA or gDNA used as material had been derived from T cells, B-cell-depleted T cells, or PBMCs.

As processed by the authors: Counts of nucleated cells, estimated from reference gene primer amplification, were obtained. TCRdb's copy holds only in-frame clones and misses some; the assay was immunoSEQ multiplex PCR. V, J and clone size were drawn from that table, and D and trimming were deduced from the DNA. The repertoire holds some 150,000 clones, more than 85% seen once, with 2.5% to 3% in the top ten. The CDR3 runs 16 residues. The V segment lost 2 bases and the J segment 5 bases; nucleotides outside the gene matches: 4. The chain employs TRBV23-1 and TRBJ1-6; TRBD1 matches at 9 bases. TRBV23-1 is classed as an ORF, of uncertain function. Sequenced: peripheral blood. The receptor comes from a man aged 55-75 years with active or convalescent COVID-19. CDR3 region: CASSQNRTGDNSPLHF. CDR3 nucleotides: TGCGCCAGCAGTCAAAATAGGACAGGGGATAATTCACCCCTCCACTTT.